The source of this T cell receptor beta chain is a study of PD-L1 blockade in urothelial cancer. The overall study: Atezolizumab therapy began for patients in the mid-2010s, dosed at 1,200 mg intravenously every 3 weeks. Of some 29 patients, about 25 were males with bladder-origin urothelial cancer.

Between the trimmed V and J ends, which lost 0 bases and 7 bases, there was a span of 4 bases. The CDR3 runs to 11 residues. The germline V gene encodes CDR1 MNHNY and CDR2 SVGAGI (reference sequence). Some clones are missing from TCRdb's copy, which holds only in-frame ones; the method was immunoSEQ multiplex PCR. The sample lists about 91,000 clones, around four fifths occurring once. Indicated time point: peripheral blood 6 weeks after treatment start. Patients' urothelial carcinoma was locally advanced or metastatic. This receptor was identified in a man between 65 and 80 years old with urothelial cancer. The specimen was PBMCs, collected around atezolizumab (anti-PD-L1) treatment. V and J are TRBV6-6 and TRBJ2-7; D uncertain. CDR3 in amino acids: CASSYSLEQYF. CDR3 DNA: TGTGCCAGCAGTTACTCCCTGGAGCAGTACTTC.